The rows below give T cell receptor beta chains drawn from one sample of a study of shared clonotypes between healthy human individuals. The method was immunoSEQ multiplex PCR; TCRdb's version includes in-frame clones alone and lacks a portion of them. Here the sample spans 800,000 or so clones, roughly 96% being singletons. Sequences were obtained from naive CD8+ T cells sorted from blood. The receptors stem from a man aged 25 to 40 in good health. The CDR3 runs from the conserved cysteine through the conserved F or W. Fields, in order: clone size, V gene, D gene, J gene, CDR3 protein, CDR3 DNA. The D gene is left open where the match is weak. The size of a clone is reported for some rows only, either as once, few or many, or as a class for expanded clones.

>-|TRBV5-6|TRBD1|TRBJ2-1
CASSLGVTGFYNEQFF
TGTGCCAGCAGCTTGGGGGTGACAGGGTTTTACAATGAGCAGTTCTTC
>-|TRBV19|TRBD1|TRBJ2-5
CASSRGTGGLETQYF
TGTGCCAGTAGTAGGGGGACAGGGGGCTTGGAGACCCAGTACTTC
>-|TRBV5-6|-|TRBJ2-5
CASSSPLRQRTRETQYF
TGTGCCAGCAGCTCCCCTCTCCGTCAGAGGACGCGAGAGACCCAGTACTTC
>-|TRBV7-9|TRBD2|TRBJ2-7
CASSLALSGSHEQYF
TGTGCCAGCAGCTTAGCGCTCAGCGGGAGTCACGAGCAGTACTTC
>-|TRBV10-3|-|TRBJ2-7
CAISESGREQYF
TGTGCCATCAGTGAGTCGGGGAGAGAGCAGTACTTC
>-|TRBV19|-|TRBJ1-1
CASRGGGSIFVNTEAFF
TGTGCCAGTCGGGGAGGGGGGTCGATTTTTGTTAACACTGAAGCTTTCTTT
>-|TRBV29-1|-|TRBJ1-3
CSVEMTRISGNTIYF
TGCAGCGTTGAAATGACCAGAATCTCTGGAAACACCATATATTTT
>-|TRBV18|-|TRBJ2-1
CASSPTGGGIVINEQFF
TGTGCCAGCTCACCAACGGGCGGCGGGATAGTTATCAATGAGCAGTTCTTC
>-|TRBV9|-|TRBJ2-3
CASSVFGGLTDTQYF
TGTGCCAGCAGCGTATTTGGGGGTTTGACAGATACGCAGTATTTT
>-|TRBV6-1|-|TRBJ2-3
CASQLGLDTQYF
TGTGCCAGCCAACTAGGCCTGGATACGCAGTATTTT
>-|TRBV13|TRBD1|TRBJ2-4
CASSPKQGAAKNIQYF
TGTGCCAGCAGCCCTAAACAGGGGGCGGCCAAAAACATTCAGTACTTC
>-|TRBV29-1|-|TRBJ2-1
CSVEYRANEQFF
TGCAGCGTTGAATACAGGGCCAATGAGCAGTTCTTC
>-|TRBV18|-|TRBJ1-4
CASSPSAEGNNEKLFF
TGTGCCAGCTCACCTTCCGCGGAGGGGAATAATGAAAAACTGTTTTTT
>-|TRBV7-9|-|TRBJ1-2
CASSLADPLYGYTF
TGTGCCAGCAGCTTGGCCGATCCTCTCTATGGCTACACCTTC
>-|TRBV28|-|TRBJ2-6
CASLGSGANVLTF
TGTGCCAGCCTGGGCTCTGGGGCCAACGTCCTGACTTTC
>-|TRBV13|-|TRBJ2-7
CASSDSYEQYF
TGTGCCAGCAGCGACTCCTACGAGCAGTACTTC
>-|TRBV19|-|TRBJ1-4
CASSIGGLKTNEKLFF
TGTGCCAGTAGTATCGGGGGGCTTAAGACTAATGAAAAACTGTTTTTT
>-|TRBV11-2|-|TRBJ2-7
CASSHPGTQGEQYF
TGTGCCAGCAGCCACCCGGGGACTCAAGGCGAGCAGTACTTC
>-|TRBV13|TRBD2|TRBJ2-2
CASSFGLAVNTGELFF
TGTGCCAGCAGCTTCGGACTAGCGGTAAACACCGGGGAGCTGTTTTTT
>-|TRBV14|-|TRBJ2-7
CASSQRTTQSYEQYF
TGTGCCAGCAGCCAAAGAACTACTCAATCCTACGAGCAGTACTTC
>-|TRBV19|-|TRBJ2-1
CASSLVGGHNEQFF
TGTGCCAGTAGTCTCGTCGGGGGTCACAATGAGCAGTTCTTC
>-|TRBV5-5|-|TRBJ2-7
CASSFVTGYEQYF
TGTGCCAGCAGCTTTGTGACAGGCTACGAGCAGTACTTC
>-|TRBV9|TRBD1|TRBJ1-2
CASSVGQGALGYTF
TGTGCCAGCAGCGTAGGACAGGGGGCGCTTGGCTACACCTTC
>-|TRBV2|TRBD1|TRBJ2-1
CASRDGQGGYNEQFF
TGTGCCAGCAGGGATGGACAGGGGGGCTACAATGAGCAGTTCTTC
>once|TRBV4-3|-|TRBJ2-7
CASSQDKSESSYEQYF
TGCGCCAGCAGCCAAGATAAGTCGGAGAGCTCCTACGAGCAGTACTTC
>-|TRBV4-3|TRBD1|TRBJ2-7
CASSQDRVSGTVSYEQYF
TGCGCCAGCAGCCAAGATAGAGTCTCCGGGACAGTTTCCTACGAGCAGTACTTC
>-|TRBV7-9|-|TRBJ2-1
CASRGGTGDNEQFF
TGTGCCAGCAGAGGCGGGACTGGAGACAATGAGCAGTTCTTC